These 15 T cell receptor beta chains were sequenced from one sample in a study of regulatory T cells in long-lasting Graves disease. iRepertoire HTBI primers and Arm-PCR of CDR3 regions built TCR beta libraries. Each CDR3 protein is one row after TCRdb ran MiXCR on the multiplex PCR reads. There are over 450,000 distinct CDR3 sequences in the sample; around 12% occur only once, and roughly 8.9% lies in the top ten. The time point denotes: newly diagnosed GD, antithyroid drugs for less than 3 months. RNA extracted from PBMCs served as the sequencing template. The same specimen was also included in a second study, on T cells in Graves' hyperthyroidism and ophthalmopathy.

Specimen: peripheral blood mononuclear cells (PBMCs), collected at new diagnosis, from a patient treated with antithyroid drugs. All receptors come from a woman in her 30s with Graves disease.

This clonotype has more than one count but fewer than ten. J is TRBJ2-2 and V is TRBV9, with a tentative D call TRBD2 (5 bases). CDR1 SGDLS and CDR2 YYNGEE come from the germline V gene. This CDR3 contains 14 residues. V was pared by 1 base and J by 3 bases, with 7 bases between. The CDR3, as DNA: TGTGCCAGCAGCGTAAAGGGAGACACCGGGGAGCTGTTTTTT. Residues: CASSVKGDTGELFF.

This clonotype was counted ten times or more. J is TRBJ2-7 and V is TRBV11-3, with 7 bases matching TRBD2. The V gene's germline CDR1 is SGHNT and CDR2 YENEEA. CDR3 length: 15 residues. V trimming: 5 bases; J trimming: 2 bases; junction bases outside the gene matches: 9. In DNA form, the CDR3 reads TGTGCCAGCAGCCCCCCCGGCGGGAGCCCCTACGAGCAGTACTTC. Its translation is CASSPPGGSPYEQYF.

This clonotype was detected ten times or more. This sequence joins TRBV11-2 and TRBJ2-3; D is unclear. Germline V CDR1 and CDR2: SGHAT, FQNNGV. The ends were cut back, 3 bases at V and 4 bases at J, with 5 bases in the middle. The CDR3 length is 12 residues. CDR3 region: CASSFIPDTQYF. CDR3 coding DNA: TGTGCCAGCAGCTTTATTCCAGATACGCAGTATTTT.

This CDR3 reads CASSPRSLQESGANVLTF. The CDR3, as DNA: TGTGCCAGCTCACCACGGAGCTTACAGGAGTCTGGGGCCAACGTCCTGACTTTC. This chain uses TRBV18 with TRBJ2-6; D perhaps matches TRBD1 (5 bases). The CDR3 extends over 18 amino acids. Germline values: CDR1 KGHSH, CDR2 LQKENI. V lost 1 base and J lost 1, with 14 bases in between.

This clonotype was recorded at least ten times. The chain uses TRBV5-1 and TRBJ2-3, with D perhaps matching TRBD2 (5 bases). Between the trimmed V and J ends, which lost 5 bases and 4 bases, there was a span of 14 bases. Germline V gene lookup returns CDR1 SGHRS and CDR2 YFSETQ. The CDR3 has 14 amino acids. CDR3 sequence: CASRLSGMADTQYF. DNA for the CDR3: TGCGCCAGCAGATTGTCGGGAATGGCAGATACGCAGTATTTT.

This clonotype was picked up many times. The rearrangement uses TRBV29-1 and TRBJ2-7; the match to TRBD2 covers 9 bases. The CDR3 loop spans 15 amino acids. Germline V CDR1 and CDR2: SQVTM, ANQGSEA. Trimming cost V 3 bases and J 4 bases; bases outside gene matches: 10. CDR3 residues: CSVEGGRANGYEQYF. CDR3 bases: TGCAGCGTTGAGGGCGGGAGGGCCAACGGATACGAGCAGTACTTC.

A few counts support this clonotype. The chain uses TRBV4-1 and TRBJ2-5; either TRBD1 or TRBD2 may fit D (6 bases each). Trimming pared 0 bases from V and 4 bases from J, leaving 12 bases between. The CDR3 is 15 amino acids. Germline V gene lookup returns CDR1 MGHRA and CDR2 YSYEKL. The CDR3 spells CASSQDRGPLETQYF. As DNA, the CDR3 is TGCGCCAGCAGCCAAGATCGGGGGCCGTTAGAGACCCAGTACTTC.

This clonotype has a count of ten or more. This sequence joins TRBV5-1 and TRBJ2-5; D remains unclear. The CDR3 contains 14 residues. Germline CDR1 is SGHRS and CDR2 is YFSETQ. V dropped 0 bases and J dropped 4 bases, with 10 bases sitting between them. The CDR3 region is CASSLGGTRETQYF. CDR3 DNA: TGCGCCAGCAGCTTGGGGGGAACCCGAGAGACCCAGTACTTC.

In its sample, this clonotype was seen a few times. The chain couples TRBV20-1 to TRBJ2-7, with D hard to call. This CDR3 comprises 15 residues. Germline CDR1 reads DFQATT; CDR2 reads SNEGSKA (reference sequence). Trimming cost V 3 bases and J 0 bases, with 15 bases left between them. DNA for the CDR3: TGCAGTGCTAGTAGGATTAGGACCCTCTCCTACGAGCAGTACTTC. Its protein is CSASRIRTLSYEQYF.

The sample holds many counts of this clonotype. This chain joins TRBV18 and TRBJ1-1; possible D gene TRBD1, 6 bases. The CDR3 consists of 13 residues. Germline CDR1 is KGHSH and CDR2 is LQKENI. The ends were cut back, 6 bases at V and 6 bases at J, with 14 bases in the middle. As DNA, the CDR3 is TGTGCCAGCTCGTACAGGGCTTTATCTGAAGCTTTCTTT. This sequence encodes CASSYRALSEAFF.

This clonotype was seen many times. The V call is TRBV6-1, the J call TRBJ1-1, with D perhaps TRBD1 (5 bases). Trimming left V 2 bases short and J 0 bases short, with 10 bases between. This CDR3 has 15 amino acids. CDR1 MNHNS and CDR2 SASEGT come from the germline V gene. The CDR3 reads CASSEWGTVNTEAFF. The CDR3 DNA sequence: TGTGCCAGCAGTGAATGGGGGACGGTGAACACTGAAGCTTTCTTT.

This clonotype was detected many times. The chain combines TRBV28 with TRBJ2-5, with D unclear. Germline V gives CDR1 MDHEN, CDR2 SYDVKM. The CDR3 has 12 residues. Trimming took 8 bases from V and 2 from J, leaving 9 bases between them. CDR3 sequence reads: CASGLGQETQYF. Here the CDR3 DNA reads TGTGCCAGCGGCCTGGGTCAAGAGACCCAGTACTTC.

Note on this clonotype: A much larger clone differs from this one at a single base, so this may be a read error. The V gene is TRBV24-1, the J gene TRBJ2-7, with 8 bases that match TRBD1. This CDR3 comprises 13 residues. Germline-derived CDR1 and CDR2 are KGHDR and SFDVKD. The CDR3: CATEGQDSHEQYF. The CDR3 coding sequence is TGTGCCACCGAGGGACAGGACTCCCACGAGCAGTACTTC.

This clonotype was detected ten times or more. The genes are TRBV6-5 and TRBJ1-5; D not certain. There are 14 residues in the CDR3. The ends were cut back, 0 bases at V and 5 bases at J, with 8 bases in the middle. CDR1 MNHEY and CDR2 SVGAGI come from the germline V gene. The CDR3 protein is CASSYSTLHQPQHF. CDR3 sequence (DNA): TGTGCCAGCAGTTACTCGACCCTCCATCAGCCCCAGCATTTT.

At least ten counts were recorded for this clonotype. CDR3 loop: CASSLNSGGQETQYF. The CDR3 nucleotides are TGTGCCAGCAGCTTGAATTCTGGGGGTCAAGAGACCCAGTACTTC. This chain uses TRBV11-2 with TRBJ2-5; TRBD1 or TRBD2 may be the D gene (5 bases each). Per the germline V gene, CDR1 is SGHAT and CDR2 is FQNNGV. The CDR3 sequence is 15 residues long. The V and J ends lost 3 bases and 2 bases respectively, with 13 bases between them.